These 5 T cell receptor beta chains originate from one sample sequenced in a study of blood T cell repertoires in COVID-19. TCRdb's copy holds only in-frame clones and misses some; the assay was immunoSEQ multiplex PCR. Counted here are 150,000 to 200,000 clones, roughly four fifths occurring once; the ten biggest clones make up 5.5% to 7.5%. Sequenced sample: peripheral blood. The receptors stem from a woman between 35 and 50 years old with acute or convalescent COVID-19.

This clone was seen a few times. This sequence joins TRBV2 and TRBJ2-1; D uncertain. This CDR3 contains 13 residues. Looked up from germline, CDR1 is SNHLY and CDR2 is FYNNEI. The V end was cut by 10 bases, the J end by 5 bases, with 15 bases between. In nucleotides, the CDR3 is TGTGCCACTAGTTTAGGCCGTAACAATGAGCAGTTCTTC. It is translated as CATSLGRNNEQFF. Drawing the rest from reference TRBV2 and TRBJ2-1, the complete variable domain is EPEVTQTPSHQVTQMGQEVILRCVPISNHLYFYWYRQILGQKVEFLVSFYNNEISEKSEIFDDQFSVERPDGSNFTLKIRSTKLEDSAMYFCATSLGRNNEQFFGPGTRLTVL.

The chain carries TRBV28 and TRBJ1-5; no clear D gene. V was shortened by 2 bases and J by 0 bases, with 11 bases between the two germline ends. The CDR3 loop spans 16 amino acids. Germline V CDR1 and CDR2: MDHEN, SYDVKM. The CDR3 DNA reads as TGTGCCAGCAGTTTAATTCAGTTTTATAGCAATCAGCCCCAGCATTTT. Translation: CASSLIQFYSNQPQHF.

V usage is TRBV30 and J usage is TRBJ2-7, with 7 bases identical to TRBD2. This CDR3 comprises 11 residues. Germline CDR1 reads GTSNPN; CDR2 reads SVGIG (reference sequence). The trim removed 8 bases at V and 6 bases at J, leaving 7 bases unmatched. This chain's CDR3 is CAGVRGSEQYF. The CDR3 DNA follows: TGTGCCGGGGTCCGCGGGAGCGAGCAGTACTTC.

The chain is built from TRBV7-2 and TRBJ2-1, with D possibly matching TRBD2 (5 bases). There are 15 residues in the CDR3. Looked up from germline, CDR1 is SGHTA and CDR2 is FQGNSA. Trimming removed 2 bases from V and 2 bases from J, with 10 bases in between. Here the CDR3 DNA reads TGTGCCAGCAGCTTAATCGGCGGGCCCTACAATGAGCAGTTCTTC. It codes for CASSLIGGPYNEQFF.

The CDR3 reads CASSESQGNGNTIYF. The CDR3 DNA reads as TGCGCCAGCAGTGAGTCGCAGGGGAACGGAAACACCATATATTTT. The chain joins TRBV10-2 to TRBJ1-3, with TRBD1 as a possible D gene (6 bases). Trimming removed 0 bases from V and 4 bases from J, with 10 bases in between. This CDR3 has 15 residues. Looked up from germline, CDR1 is WSHSY and CDR2 is SAAADI.